Listed here are 13 T cell receptor beta chains from one sample, sequenced in a study of Graves' ophthalmopathy and Graves' hyperthyroidism. The TCR beta CDR3 regions underwent amplification from RNA transcripts. First-round RT-PCR relied on HTBI primers, and a second-round multiplex PCR came next. TCRdb re-derived calls from the multiplex PCR reads in MiXCR, one entry per CDR3 protein. The sample yields roughly 400,000 distinct CDR3 sequences, about 16% seen once. Source material: peripheral blood. The receptors originated from a woman in her late teens or twenties with Graves' ophthalmopathy.

The chain uses TRBV6-1 and TRBJ1-5, with 8 bases lining up with TRBD1. J was trimmed by 6 bases and V by 7 bases; bases with no gene match: 8. CDR1 is MNHNS, CDR2 SASEGT, per germline. This CDR3 has 14 amino acids. CDR3 amino acids: CASTEDRVGQPQHF. For the CDR3, the DNA is TGTGCCAGCACCGAGGACAGGGTGGGTCAGCCCCAGCATTTT.

This clonotype was counted ten times or more. The rearrangement uses TRBV2 and TRBJ1-1, with D uncertain. CDR3 length: 14 amino acids. CDR1 is SNHLY and CDR2 is FYNNEI in the germline V gene. V was trimmed by 4 bases and J by 2 bases, leaving 11 bases between them. The DNA for the CDR3 is TGTGCCAGCAGTGTAAGGGAAGCCAACACTGAAGCTTTCTTT. As protein: CASSVREANTEAFF.

This clonotype has at least ten counts. This chain joins TRBV7-2 and TRBJ2-7, with D tentatively TRBD2 (6 bases). Germline lookup yields CDR1 SGHTA and CDR2 FQGNSA. Trimming removed 5 bases from V and 3 bases from J, with 11 bases in between. This CDR3 has 13 amino acids. The CDR3 DNA follows: TGTGCCAGCAGCCCCGGGACTTACTACGAGCAGTACTTC. Encoded protein: CASSPGTYYEQYF.

This clonotype was picked up many times. This chain joins TRBV9 and TRBJ2-7; TRBD2 matches 7 bases. V was clipped by 0 bases and J by 5 bases; unmatched bases: 5. Germline loops: CDR1 SGDLS, CDR2 YYNGEE. CDR3 length: 14 residues. In DNA, the CDR3 is TGTGCCAGCAGCGTAGAGGGAGGGAGCGACGAGCAGTACTTC. This translates into CASSVEGGSDEQYF.

This clonotype was seen many times. A much larger clone is a single base away; this may be a read error. This CDR3 reads CASSHTGLAGVTEELFF. In nucleotides, the CDR3 is TGTGCCAGCAGTCACACGGGACTAGCGGGAGTAACCGAGGAGCTGTTTTTT. This sequence joins TRBV6-2 or TRBV6-3 and TRBJ2-2, with 14 bases identical to TRBD2. Germline V lookup: CDR1 MNHEY, CDR2 SVGEGT. The length of the CDR3 is 17 residues.

This clonotype came up many times. The chain carries TRBV20-1 and TRBJ1-2, with 7 bases lining up with TRBD1. With 3 bases clipped from V and 2 bases from J, the junction kept 15 bases outside the gene matches. The CDR3 sequence is 17 residues long. CDR1 is DFQATT, CDR2 SNEGSKA, per germline (reference sequence). In DNA form, the CDR3 reads TGCAGTGCTAGCAAAGATCCGGGACAGCCGTACAACTATGGCTACACCTTC. Amino acid sequence: CSASKDPGQPYNYGYTF.

The table lists this clonotype with many counts. The chain joins TRBV10-3 to TRBJ2-7; D gene ambiguous. Trimming cost V 6 bases and J 0 bases, with 3 bases left between them. CDR3 size: 11 residues. Germline V gene lookup returns CDR1 ENHRY and CDR2 SYGVKD. CDR3 loop: CAISSSYEQYF. The CDR3 DNA reads as TGTGCCATCAGCAGCTCCTACGAGCAGTACTTC.

This clonotype has ten or more counts. Possible read error: a much larger clone is one base away. The gene calls are TRBV27 and TRBJ1-6; weak D call: TRBD1 (5 bases). This CDR3 spans 16 amino acids. The V gene's germline CDR1 is MNHEY and CDR2 SMNVEV (reference sequence). The CDR3 spells CANSFKQGTRNSPLHF. In DNA, the CDR3 is TGTGCCAACAGTTTTAAGCAGGGCACCAGGAATTCACCCCTCCACTTT.

This clonotype was recorded many times. V gene TRBV7-2 combines with J gene TRBJ2-5, with TRBD1 matching 7 bases. Trimming at V came to 5 bases and at J to 2 bases, leaving 8 bases not matched to a gene. From germline, CDR1 is SGHTA and CDR2 FQGNSA. This CDR3 is 15 amino acids long. CDR3 loop: CASSRQTGPQETQYF. DNA of the CDR3: TGTGCCAGCAGCCGACAGACAGGGCCGCAAGAGACCCAGTACTTC. The full variable domain, completed using reference TRBV7-2 and TRBJ2-5, is GAGVSQSPSNKVTEKGKDVELRCDPISGHTALYWYRQSLGQGLEFLIYFQGNSAPDKSGLPSDRFSAERTGGSVSTLTIQRTQQEDSAVYLCASSRQTGPQETQYFGPGTRLLVL.

This clonotype was recorded at least ten times. This chain uses TRBV27 with TRBJ2-2; no firm D call. The CDR3 sequence is 14 residues long. Trimming removed 6 bases at V and 5 bases at J, with 13 bases between. Germline V lookup: CDR1 MNHEY, CDR2 SMNVEV (reference sequence). CDR3: CASSPPVPTGELFF. CDR3 DNA: TGTGCCAGCAGCCCCCCCGTCCCTACCGGGGAGCTGTTTTTT.

This clonotype came up many times. The rearrangement joins TRBV29-1 to TRBJ2-7, with 9 bases lining up with TRBD2. This CDR3 region has 13 residues. After removal of 5 bases from V and 3 bases from J, the junction contained 5 bases not matched to a gene. Germline V gene sequence: CDR1 SQVTM, CDR2 ANQGSEA. This CDR3 reads CSVLTSGFYEQYF. The CDR3 bases are TGCAGCGTTTTGACTAGCGGCTTCTACGAGCAGTACTTC.

This clonotype was seen repeatedly, ten times or more. The chain recombines TRBV29-1 with TRBJ2-5, with 10 bases identical to TRBD1. Germline assignment: CDR1 SQVTM and CDR2 ANQGSEA. With V trimmed by 7 bases and J by 7 bases, 12 bases remained unmatched. CDR3 length equals 14 residues. CDR3 residues: CSGSGTGDGVTQYF. As DNA, the CDR3 is TGCAGCGGATCAGGGACAGGGGACGGGGTGACCCAGTACTTC.

This clonotype was seen ten or more times. The V call is TRBV7-2, the J call TRBJ2-5; tentative D call: TRBD2 (5 bases). This CDR3 spans 15 amino acids. Germline values: CDR1 SGHTA, CDR2 FQGNSA. With 1 base removed from V and 3 bases from J, the gap between germline ends came to 12 bases. The DNA for the CDR3 is TGTGCCAGCAGCTTAGGCCTAGCCCTAGAAGAGACCCAGTACTTC. Translated, it gives CASSLGLALEETQYF.